The rows below give T cell receptor beta chains drawn from one sample of a study of CD8 T cells in ankylosing spondylitis. TCRdb called the 5' RACE reads again in MiXCR, with one record for every CDR3 protein. In the table there are a few hundred thousand distinct CDR3 sequences, more than 20% of which are singletons. Sequenced material: blood, either unsorted or a sorted T cell fraction (not recorded which). Every receptor here comes from a male donor with ankylosing spondylitis. The CDR3 runs from the conserved cysteine through the conserved F or W. The order of the fields is CDR3 DNA, CDR3 protein, clone size, D gene, V gene, J gene. A D gene is named only where the DNA matches it firmly. Clone size is given for some rows only: seen once, a few or many times, or a class if the clone is expanded.

CDR3 DNA: TGCAGCGTTGCGAGGGAGTCGGCCGGGGAGCTGTTTTTT
CDR3 protein: CSVARESAGELFF
clone size: .
D gene: .
V gene: TRBV29-1
J gene: TRBJ2-2

CDR3 DNA: TGTGCCAGCAGTTTACGGTCCGTGAACACTGAAGCTTTCTTT
CDR3 protein: CASSLRSVNTEAFF
clone size: .
D gene: .
V gene: TRBV12-3/TRBV12-4
J gene: TRBJ1-1

CDR3 DNA: TGCGCCAGCAGCTTAATTCCCTCTGGGGCCAACGTCCTGACTTTC
CDR3 protein: CASSLIPSGANVLTF
clone size: .
D gene: .
V gene: TRBV5-1
J gene: TRBJ2-6

CDR3 DNA: TGCAGTGCTGCGTCGGATACGCAGTATTTT
CDR3 protein: CSAASDTQYF
clone size: few
D gene: .
V gene: TRBV20-1
J gene: TRBJ2-3

CDR3 DNA: TGCGCCAGCACTCCTAGCCCGACGGGATTTGACGCCGGGGAGCTGTTTTTT
CDR3 protein: CASTPSPTGFDAGELFF
clone size: .
D gene: .
V gene: TRBV5-1
J gene: TRBJ2-2

CDR3 DNA: TGCAGTGCTGGGACGGGGCTCCGTGGCTACACCTTC
CDR3 protein: CSAGTGLRGYTF
clone size: few
D gene: .
V gene: TRBV20-1
J gene: TRBJ1-2

CDR3 DNA: TGCGCCAGCAGCTTGGCTGGTCGATCACCCCTCCACTTT
CDR3 protein: CASSLAGRSPLHF
clone size: many
D gene: .
V gene: TRBV5-1
J gene: TRBJ1-6

CDR3 DNA: TGTGCCAGTCGTGGGGTCATGAACACTGAAGCTTTCTTT
CDR3 protein: CASRGVMNTEAFF
clone size: .
D gene: .
V gene: TRBV19
J gene: TRBJ1-1

CDR3 DNA: TGTGCCATCAGTGACAGGGAAGGTCAGCCCCAGCATTTT
CDR3 protein: CAISDREGQPQHF
clone size: .
D gene: .
V gene: TRBV10-3
J gene: TRBJ1-5

CDR3 DNA: TGCAGTGCTCGTACTAGCATCCACAATGAGCAGTTCTTC
CDR3 protein: CSARTSIHNEQFF
clone size: few
D gene: .
V gene: TRBV20-1
J gene: TRBJ2-1

CDR3 DNA: TGCAGTGCTAGAGGAGACGGGGAAAACACTGAAGCTTTCTTT
CDR3 protein: CSARGDGENTEAFF
clone size: .
D gene: .
V gene: TRBV20-1
J gene: TRBJ1-1

CDR3 DNA: TGTGCCAGCAGCCTTGAGGGGCTCTCCTACGAGCAGTACTTC
CDR3 protein: CASSLEGLSYEQYF
clone size: few
D gene: .
V gene: TRBV7-9
J gene: TRBJ2-7

CDR3 DNA: TGTGCCAGCAGTAGACAAAGGAACACCGGGGAGCTGTTTTTT
CDR3 protein: CASSRQRNTGELFF
clone size: many
D gene: .
V gene: TRBV12-3/TRBV12-4
J gene: TRBJ2-2

CDR3 DNA: TGTGCCAGCAGTCTTGACAGGGTGAGCAATCAGCCCCAGCATTTT
CDR3 protein: CASSLDRVSNQPQHF
clone size: few
D gene: TRBD1
V gene: TRBV28
J gene: TRBJ1-5

CDR3 DNA: TGTGCCAGCAGCGTTGGGACTGACTCCGGGGAGCTGTTTTTT
CDR3 protein: CASSVGTDSGELFF
clone size: .
D gene: .
V gene: TRBV7-9
J gene: TRBJ2-2

CDR3 DNA: TGCGCCAGCAGCCGCGGGACTAGCGGGACGAACACCGGGGAGCTGTTTTTT
CDR3 protein: CASSRGTSGTNTGELFF
clone size: few
D gene: TRBD2
V gene: TRBV4-1
J gene: TRBJ2-2

CDR3 DNA: TGTGCCAGCAGCCCAAACCGGAATGAGCAGTTCTTC
CDR3 protein: CASSPNRNEQFF
clone size: few
D gene: .
V gene: TRBV11-3
J gene: TRBJ2-1

CDR3 DNA: TGTGCCAGCAACCTGGGAGCCAAAAACATTCAGTACTTC
CDR3 protein: CASNLGAKNIQYF
clone size: .
D gene: .
V gene: TRBV12-3/TRBV12-4
J gene: TRBJ2-4

CDR3 DNA: TGCGCCAGCAGCCAAAGGAGCGGTTGGAGCAATCAGCCCCAGCATTTT
CDR3 protein: CASSQRSGWSNQPQHF
clone size: .
D gene: .
V gene: TRBV4-1
J gene: TRBJ1-5

CDR3 DNA: TGCGCCAGCAGCTTGGTGAGGGGGAGTAACTATGGCTACACCTTC
CDR3 protein: CASSLVRGSNYGYTF
clone size: few
D gene: .
V gene: TRBV5-1
J gene: TRBJ1-2

CDR3 DNA: TGCAGTGCAGCCGGGACTAGCGGGAGGGCCGGGAAAGAGACCCAGTACTTC
CDR3 protein: CSAAGTSGRAGKETQYF
clone size: many
D gene: TRBD2
V gene: TRBV20-1
J gene: TRBJ2-5

CDR3 DNA: TGTGCCAGCACTCCGGGGCGCAGCTCCTACAATGAGCAGTTCTTC
CDR3 protein: CASTPGRSSYNEQFF
clone size: few
D gene: .
V gene: TRBV7-9
J gene: TRBJ2-1

CDR3 DNA: TGTGCCAGCAGCTTAGGTTCGTTCTTATACAAGAACACTGAAGCTTTCTTT
CDR3 protein: CASSLGSFLYKNTEAFF
clone size: .
D gene: .
V gene: TRBV7-2
J gene: TRBJ1-1

CDR3 DNA: TGTGCCAGCAGCTTAGATCCGGGGGCACCTACAGATACGCAGTATTTT
CDR3 protein: CASSLDPGAPTDTQYF
clone size: .
D gene: .
V gene: TRBV7-2
J gene: TRBJ2-3

CDR3 DNA: TGTGCCATCGGTGGGGGTGAGGGCCTCCCAGATACGCAGTATTTT
CDR3 protein: CAIGGGEGLPDTQYF
clone size: .
D gene: .
V gene: TRBV10-3
J gene: TRBJ2-3

CDR3 DNA: TGTGCCAGCAGCGTATGGACTAGCGGGAGTTTAGAGACCCAGTACTTC
CDR3 protein: CASSVWTSGSLETQYF
clone size: once
D gene: TRBD2
V gene: TRBV7-6
J gene: TRBJ2-5

CDR3 DNA: TGTGCCAGCAGTTTGGGTCCAGGGGGCACCCTGAGCTCTGGGGCCAACGTCCTGACTTTC
CDR3 protein: CASSLGPGGTLSSGANVLTF
clone size: .
D gene: TRBD1
V gene: TRBV28
J gene: TRBJ2-6

CDR3 DNA: TGTGCCAGCAGCCAAGCGGAAGTATACCCTACAGACGAGCAGTACTTC
CDR3 protein: CASSQAEVYPTDEQYF
clone size: .
D gene: .
V gene: TRBV3-1
J gene: TRBJ2-7

CDR3 DNA: TGTGCCAGCAGGGCTACGACTAGCGGGAGTGGTGAGCAGTTCTTC
CDR3 protein: CASRATTSGSGEQFF
clone size: once
D gene: TRBD2
V gene: TRBV12-3/TRBV12-4
J gene: TRBJ2-1

CDR3 DNA: TGTGCCAGCAGTGAAAGCGGGAGACCCAACACCGGGGAGCTGTTTTTT
CDR3 protein: CASSESGRPNTGELFF
clone size: few
D gene: TRBD2
V gene: TRBV2
J gene: TRBJ2-2

CDR3 DNA: TGTGCCAGCAGCGACCGCCCCTACGAGCAGTACTTC
CDR3 protein: CASSDRPYEQYF
clone size: few
D gene: .
V gene: TRBV6-1
J gene: TRBJ2-7

CDR3 DNA: TGTGCCACCAGTGATCCCCGACAGGGTAGGACCGGGGAGCTGTTTTTT
CDR3 protein: CATSDPRQGRTGELFF
clone size: few
D gene: TRBD1
V gene: TRBV24-1
J gene: TRBJ2-2

CDR3 DNA: TGTGCCAGCAGCTTATTGGTGCTGGGACAGGGCCAGCCCCAGCATTTT
CDR3 protein: CASSLLVLGQGQPQHF
clone size: few
D gene: TRBD1
V gene: TRBV7-2
J gene: TRBJ1-5

CDR3 DNA: TGCAGTGCCAAGCATGTGGGGGAGACCCAGTACTTC
CDR3 protein: CSAKHVGETQYF
clone size: .
D gene: .
V gene: TRBV20-1
J gene: TRBJ2-5

CDR3 DNA: TGTGCCAGCAGTTTAGCGCAAGGGGCTGAAGCTTTCTTT
CDR3 protein: CASSLAQGAEAFF
clone size: .
D gene: .
V gene: TRBV12-3/TRBV12-4
J gene: TRBJ1-1

CDR3 DNA: TGTGCCAGCAGCGAAGGGACGGTTGAAAAACTGTTTTTT
CDR3 protein: CASSEGTVEKLFF
clone size: .
D gene: .
V gene: TRBV5-6
J gene: TRBJ1-4

CDR3 DNA: TGTGCCAGTACACCGGACAAGAACACTGAAGCTTTCTTT
CDR3 protein: CASTPDKNTEAFF
clone size: few
D gene: .
V gene: TRBV19
J gene: TRBJ1-1

CDR3 DNA: TGCAGTGCTACCCGGGGGGGGCCTAGCACAGATACGCAGTATTTT
CDR3 protein: CSATRGGPSTDTQYF
clone size: few
D gene: TRBD2
V gene: TRBV20-1
J gene: TRBJ2-3

CDR3 DNA: TGTGCCAGCAGCCTAGGGACTAGCGGGATCTACAATGAGCAGTTCTTC
CDR3 protein: CASSLGTSGIYNEQFF
clone size: .
D gene: TRBD2
V gene: TRBV11-3
J gene: TRBJ2-1

CDR3 DNA: TGTGCCAGCAGCAAAGTGGACTACGTTTCGGAGCAGTACTTC
CDR3 protein: CASSKVDYVSEQYF
clone size: few
D gene: .
V gene: TRBV9
J gene: TRBJ2-7

CDR3 DNA: TGTGCCAGCAGTATGGGGGACTACAATGAGCAGTTCTTC
CDR3 protein: CASSMGDYNEQFF
clone size: few
D gene: .
V gene: TRBV28
J gene: TRBJ2-1

CDR3 DNA: TGTGCCAGCAGCTTAGTTGCAGGGGCCGGCTACAATGAGCAGTTCTTC
CDR3 protein: CASSLVAGAGYNEQFF
clone size: .
D gene: .
V gene: TRBV11-2
J gene: TRBJ2-1

CDR3 DNA: TGCGCCAGCAGCCAACAGAGCAGGACTAGGGCGAACACCGGGGAGCTGTTTTTT
CDR3 protein: CASSQQSRTRANTGELFF
clone size: .
D gene: TRBD2
V gene: TRBV4-1
J gene: TRBJ2-2

CDR3 DNA: TGCAGTGCAGGGGCTAGCGGGAGGGATACGCAGTATTTT
CDR3 protein: CSAGASGRDTQYF
clone size: .
D gene: TRBD2
V gene: TRBV20-1
J gene: TRBJ2-3

CDR3 DNA: TGTGCCAGCACCGGCGGTTGGGAAGATACGCAGTATTTT
CDR3 protein: CASTGGWEDTQYF
clone size: few
D gene: .
V gene: TRBV6-2/TRBV6-3
J gene: TRBJ2-3

CDR3 DNA: TGTGCCAGCAGTGAAATCATTCTCGAGGTGGACACTGAAGCTTTCTTT
CDR3 protein: CASSEIILEVDTEAFF
clone size: .
D gene: .
V gene: TRBV2
J gene: TRBJ1-1

CDR3 DNA: TGTGCCAGCAACACACAGCCCATGTATGAGCAGTTCTTC
CDR3 protein: CASNTQPMYEQFF
clone size: .
D gene: .
V gene: TRBV2
J gene: TRBJ2-1

CDR3 DNA: TGCAGTGCCCTAAAGGACAGACGGGGGTCGTACCAAGAGACCCAGTACTTC
CDR3 protein: CSALKDRRGSYQETQYF
clone size: .
D gene: .
V gene: TRBV20-1
J gene: TRBJ2-5

CDR3 DNA: TGCAGTGCTGCACACCGAAGGTACAATGAGCAGTTCTTC
CDR3 protein: CSAAHRRYNEQFF
clone size: few
D gene: .
V gene: TRBV20-1
J gene: TRBJ2-1

CDR3 DNA: TGTGCCAGCAGTTACTCGTACCAGTATAATTCACCCCTCCACTTT
CDR3 protein: CASSYSYQYNSPLHF
clone size: .
D gene: .
V gene: TRBV6-5
J gene: TRBJ1-6

CDR3 DNA: TGTGCCAGCAGCCAAGGTTCAGCAGACTTCTACGAGCAGTACTTC
CDR3 protein: CASSQGSADFYEQYF
clone size: few
D gene: .
V gene: TRBV3-1
J gene: TRBJ2-7